This TCR beta chain is from a study of blood T cell repertoires in COVID-19. In the study overall: Acute and convalescent COVID-19 samples came from the United States, Italy and Spain.

Per the original data handling: Reference gene primer amplification gave estimated nucleated cell counts. Repertoires were generated with immunoSEQ multiplex PCR, while TCRdb's copy carries only in-frame clones and drops some. For V, J and clone size, that table is used; D and trimming come from the DNA. The repertoire holds some 70,000 clones, roughly 85% seen once, with around 3.6% in the top ten. The V end was cut by 2 bases, the J end by 0 bases, with 7 bases between. The CDR3 is 14 residues long. CDR1 and CDR2 from the germline V gene are MDHEN and SYDVKM. Specimen: peripheral blood. The chain recombines TRBV28 with TRBJ1-1; D not resolved. The TCR sequence derives from a woman between 45 and 65 years old with COVID-19, enrolled during active disease. CDR3: CASSLDDMNTEAFF. The CDR3 bases are TGTGCCAGCAGTTTAGATGACATGAACACTGAAGCTTTCTTT. The variable domain in full, with the rest retrieved from reference TRBV28 and TRBJ1-1, is DVKVTQSSRYLVKRTGEKVFLECVQDMDHENMFWYRQDPGLGLRLIYFSYDVKMKEKGDIPEGYSVSREKKERFSLILESASTNQTSMYLCASSLDDMNTEAFFGQGTRLTVV.